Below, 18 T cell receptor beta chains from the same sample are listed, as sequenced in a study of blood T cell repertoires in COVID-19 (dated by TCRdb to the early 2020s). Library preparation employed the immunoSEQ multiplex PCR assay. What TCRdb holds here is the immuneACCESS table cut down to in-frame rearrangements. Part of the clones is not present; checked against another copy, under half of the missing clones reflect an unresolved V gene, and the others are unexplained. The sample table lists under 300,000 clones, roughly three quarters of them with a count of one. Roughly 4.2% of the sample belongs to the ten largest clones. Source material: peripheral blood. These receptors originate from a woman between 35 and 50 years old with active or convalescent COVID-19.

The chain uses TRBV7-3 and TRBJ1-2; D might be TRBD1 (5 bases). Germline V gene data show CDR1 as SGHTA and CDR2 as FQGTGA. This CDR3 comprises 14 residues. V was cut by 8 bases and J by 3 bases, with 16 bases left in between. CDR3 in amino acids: CASSTTRADYGYTF. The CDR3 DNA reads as TGTGCCAGCTCTACTACCAGGGCGGACTATGGCTACACCTTC.

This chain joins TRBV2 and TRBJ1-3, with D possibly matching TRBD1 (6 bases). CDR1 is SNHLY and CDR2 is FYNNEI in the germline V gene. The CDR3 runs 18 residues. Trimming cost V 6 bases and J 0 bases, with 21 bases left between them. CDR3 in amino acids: CASSGQGFPLSSGNTIYF. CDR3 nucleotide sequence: TGTGCCAGCAGCGGGCAGGGGTTCCCACTTAGCTCTGGAAACACCATATATTTT.

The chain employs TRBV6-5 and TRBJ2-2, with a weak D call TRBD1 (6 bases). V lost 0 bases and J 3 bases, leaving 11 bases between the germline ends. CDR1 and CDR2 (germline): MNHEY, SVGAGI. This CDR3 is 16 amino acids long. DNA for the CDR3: TGTGCCAGCAGTTACTCGGCAGGGGACGACACCGGGGAGCTGTTTTTT. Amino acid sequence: CASSYSAGDDTGELFF.

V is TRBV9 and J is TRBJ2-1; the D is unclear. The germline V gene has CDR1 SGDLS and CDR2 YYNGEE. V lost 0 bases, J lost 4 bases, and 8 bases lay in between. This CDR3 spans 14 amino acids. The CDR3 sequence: CASSVELVYNEQFF. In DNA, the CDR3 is TGTGCCAGCAGCGTAGAGCTAGTTTACAATGAGCAGTTCTTC.

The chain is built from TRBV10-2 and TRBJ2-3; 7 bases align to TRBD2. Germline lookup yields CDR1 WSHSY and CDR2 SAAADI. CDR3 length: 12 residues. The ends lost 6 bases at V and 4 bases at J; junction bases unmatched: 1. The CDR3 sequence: CASRGGADTQYF. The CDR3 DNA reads TGCGCCAGCAGGGGAGGGGCAGATACGCAGTATTTT.

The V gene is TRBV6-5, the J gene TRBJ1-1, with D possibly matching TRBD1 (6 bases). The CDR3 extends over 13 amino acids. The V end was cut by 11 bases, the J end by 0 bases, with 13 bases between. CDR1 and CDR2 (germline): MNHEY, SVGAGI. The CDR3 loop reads CAATGDMNTEAFF. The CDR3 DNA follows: TGTGCCGCTACCGGGGACATGAACACTGAAGCTTTCTTT.

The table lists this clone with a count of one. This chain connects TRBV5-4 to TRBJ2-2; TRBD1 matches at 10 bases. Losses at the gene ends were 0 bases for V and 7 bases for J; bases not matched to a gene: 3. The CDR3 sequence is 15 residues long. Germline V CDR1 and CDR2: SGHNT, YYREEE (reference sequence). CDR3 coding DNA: TGTGCCAGCAGCTTGGGACAGGGGGCTAACGGGGAGCTGTTTTTT. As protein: CASSLGQGANGELFF.

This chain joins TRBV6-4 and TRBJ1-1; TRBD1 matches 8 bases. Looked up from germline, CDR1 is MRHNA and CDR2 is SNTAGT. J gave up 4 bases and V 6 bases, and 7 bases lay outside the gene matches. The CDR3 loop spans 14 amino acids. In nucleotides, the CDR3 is TGTGCCAGCAGAGAGACAGGGGTTGGCACTGAAGCTTTCTTT. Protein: CASRETGVGTEAFF.

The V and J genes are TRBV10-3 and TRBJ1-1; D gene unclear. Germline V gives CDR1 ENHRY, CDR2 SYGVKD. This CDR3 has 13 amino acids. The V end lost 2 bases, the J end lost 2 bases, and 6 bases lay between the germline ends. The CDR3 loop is CAISEVLNTEAFF. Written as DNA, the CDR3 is TGTGCCATCAGTGAGGTCCTTAACACTGAAGCTTTCTTT.

DNA of the CDR3: TGTGCCAGTAGTCACAGGGGACCGAATTCACCCCTCCACTTT. This gives the protein CASSHRGPNSPLHF. V is TRBV19 and J is TRBJ1-6, with TRBD1 matching over 7 bases. CDR1 is LNHDA, CDR2 SQIVND, per germline (reference sequence). CDR3 length equals 14 residues. V shed 5 bases, J shed 7 bases, and the junction held 5 bases outside the gene matches.

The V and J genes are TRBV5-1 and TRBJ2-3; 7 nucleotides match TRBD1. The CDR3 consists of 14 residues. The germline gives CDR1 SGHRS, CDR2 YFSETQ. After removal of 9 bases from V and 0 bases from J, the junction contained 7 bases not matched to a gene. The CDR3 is CATWTGSSTDTQYF. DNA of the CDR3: TGCGCCACATGGACAGGCTCTAGCACAGATACGCAGTATTTT.

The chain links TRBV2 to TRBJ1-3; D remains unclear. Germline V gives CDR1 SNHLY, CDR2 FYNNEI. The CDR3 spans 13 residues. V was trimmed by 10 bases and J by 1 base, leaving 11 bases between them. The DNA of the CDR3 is TGTGCCACCAACGGAGGGTCTGGAAACACCATATATTTT. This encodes CATNGGSGNTIYF.

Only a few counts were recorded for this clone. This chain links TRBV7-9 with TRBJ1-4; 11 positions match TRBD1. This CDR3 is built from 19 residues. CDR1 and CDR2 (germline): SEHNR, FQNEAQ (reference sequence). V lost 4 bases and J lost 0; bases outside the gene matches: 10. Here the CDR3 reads CASSWTGGVWRPTNEKLFF. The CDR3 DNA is TGTGCCAGCAGCTGGACAGGGGGCGTTTGGAGACCAACTAATGAAAAACTGTTTTTT.

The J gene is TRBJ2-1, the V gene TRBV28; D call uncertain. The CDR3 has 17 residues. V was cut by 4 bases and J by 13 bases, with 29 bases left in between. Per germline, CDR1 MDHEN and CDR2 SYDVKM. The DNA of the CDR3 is TGTGCCAGCAGTTCTGAATCTAGAATCCCCCAACTCTCATCTCAGTTCTTC. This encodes CASSSESRIPQLSSQFF.

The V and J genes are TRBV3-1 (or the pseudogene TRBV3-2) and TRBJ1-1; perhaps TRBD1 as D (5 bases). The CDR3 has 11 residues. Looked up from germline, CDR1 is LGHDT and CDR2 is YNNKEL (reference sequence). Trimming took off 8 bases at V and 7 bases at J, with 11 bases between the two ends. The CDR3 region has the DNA TGTGCCAGCCAACAGGCTAATGAAGCTTTCTTT. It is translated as CASQQANEAFF.

CDR3 DNA sequence: TGTGCCAGCAGCTTACTAGCGGGGGGACAAGAGACCCAGTACTTC. It codes for CASSLLAGGQETQYF. This sequence joins TRBV5-5 and TRBJ2-5, with TRBD2 matching over 12 bases. The ends lost 2 bases at V and 2 bases at J; junction bases unmatched: 1. This CDR3 is 15 amino acids long. CDR1 is SGHKS, CDR2 YYEKEE, per germline (reference sequence).

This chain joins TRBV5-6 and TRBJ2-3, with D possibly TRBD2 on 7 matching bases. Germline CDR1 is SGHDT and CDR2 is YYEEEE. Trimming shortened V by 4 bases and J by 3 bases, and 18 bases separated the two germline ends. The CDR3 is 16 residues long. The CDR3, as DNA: TGTGCCAGCAGCCCTTTTGGGGGGGGCCATACAGATACGCAGTATTTT. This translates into CASSPFGGGHTDTQYF.

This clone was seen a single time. In DNA, the CDR3 is TGCGCCAGCAGCTCGGACAGGGGGACTACAGATACGCAGTATTTT. This encodes CASSSDRGTTDTQYF. The J gene is TRBJ2-3, the V gene TRBV5-1, with 10 bases identical to TRBD1. The germline CDR1 and CDR2 sequences are SGHRS and YFSETQ. The CDR3 consists of 15 residues. Losses at the gene ends were 3 bases for V and 3 bases for J; bases not matched to a gene: 4.